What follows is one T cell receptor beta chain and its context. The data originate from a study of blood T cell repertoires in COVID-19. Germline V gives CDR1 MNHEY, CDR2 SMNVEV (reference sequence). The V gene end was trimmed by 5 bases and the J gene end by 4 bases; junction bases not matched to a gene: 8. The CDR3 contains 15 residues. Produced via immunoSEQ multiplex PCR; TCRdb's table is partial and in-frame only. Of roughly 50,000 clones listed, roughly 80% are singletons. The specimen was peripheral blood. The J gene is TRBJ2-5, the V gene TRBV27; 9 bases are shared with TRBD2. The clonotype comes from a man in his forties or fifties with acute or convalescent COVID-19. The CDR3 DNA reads TGTGCCAGCAGTACGAATCCTAGCGGGGTAGAGACCCAGTACTTC. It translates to CASSTNPSGVETQYF.